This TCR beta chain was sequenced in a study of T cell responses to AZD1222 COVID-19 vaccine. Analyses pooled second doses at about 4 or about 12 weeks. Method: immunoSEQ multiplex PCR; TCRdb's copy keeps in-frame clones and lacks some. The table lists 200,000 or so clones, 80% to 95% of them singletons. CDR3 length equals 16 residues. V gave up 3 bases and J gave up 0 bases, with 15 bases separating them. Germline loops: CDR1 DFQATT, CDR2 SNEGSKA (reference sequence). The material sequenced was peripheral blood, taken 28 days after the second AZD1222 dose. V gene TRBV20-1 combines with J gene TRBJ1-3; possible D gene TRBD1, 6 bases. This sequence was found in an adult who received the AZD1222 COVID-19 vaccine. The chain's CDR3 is CSASGGGSHSGNTIYF. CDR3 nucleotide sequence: TGCAGTGCTAGTGGGGGCGGGAGCCACTCTGGAAACACCATATATTTT.